This T cell receptor (beta chain) came from a study of response to subunit inactivated influenza vaccine. Overall study results and limits: After each seasonal influenza vaccination, few new T cells are recruited, the authors suggested.

TCRdb recomputed calls from the RT-PCR reads with MiXCR, one row per CDR3 protein. The sample consists of hundreds of thousands of distinct CDR3 sequences, 14% of them appearing once. Germline CDR1 reads LNHDA; CDR2 reads SQIVND (reference sequence). V was trimmed by 3 bases and J by 0 bases, leaving 9 bases between them. This CDR3 spans 16 amino acids. Worth noting for this clonotype: The antigen remains undetermined.

The specimen was PBMCs from blood, collected roughly 2 weeks before vaccination. This TCR was recovered from a man aged 45-60 years who received an inactivated influenza vaccine. The rearrangement uses TRBV19 and TRBJ2-6, with D unclear. Here the CDR3 reads CASSMRPRSGANVLTF. CDR3 sequence (DNA): TGTGCCAGTAGTATGAGACCGCGCTCTGGGGCCAACGTCCTGACTTTC.